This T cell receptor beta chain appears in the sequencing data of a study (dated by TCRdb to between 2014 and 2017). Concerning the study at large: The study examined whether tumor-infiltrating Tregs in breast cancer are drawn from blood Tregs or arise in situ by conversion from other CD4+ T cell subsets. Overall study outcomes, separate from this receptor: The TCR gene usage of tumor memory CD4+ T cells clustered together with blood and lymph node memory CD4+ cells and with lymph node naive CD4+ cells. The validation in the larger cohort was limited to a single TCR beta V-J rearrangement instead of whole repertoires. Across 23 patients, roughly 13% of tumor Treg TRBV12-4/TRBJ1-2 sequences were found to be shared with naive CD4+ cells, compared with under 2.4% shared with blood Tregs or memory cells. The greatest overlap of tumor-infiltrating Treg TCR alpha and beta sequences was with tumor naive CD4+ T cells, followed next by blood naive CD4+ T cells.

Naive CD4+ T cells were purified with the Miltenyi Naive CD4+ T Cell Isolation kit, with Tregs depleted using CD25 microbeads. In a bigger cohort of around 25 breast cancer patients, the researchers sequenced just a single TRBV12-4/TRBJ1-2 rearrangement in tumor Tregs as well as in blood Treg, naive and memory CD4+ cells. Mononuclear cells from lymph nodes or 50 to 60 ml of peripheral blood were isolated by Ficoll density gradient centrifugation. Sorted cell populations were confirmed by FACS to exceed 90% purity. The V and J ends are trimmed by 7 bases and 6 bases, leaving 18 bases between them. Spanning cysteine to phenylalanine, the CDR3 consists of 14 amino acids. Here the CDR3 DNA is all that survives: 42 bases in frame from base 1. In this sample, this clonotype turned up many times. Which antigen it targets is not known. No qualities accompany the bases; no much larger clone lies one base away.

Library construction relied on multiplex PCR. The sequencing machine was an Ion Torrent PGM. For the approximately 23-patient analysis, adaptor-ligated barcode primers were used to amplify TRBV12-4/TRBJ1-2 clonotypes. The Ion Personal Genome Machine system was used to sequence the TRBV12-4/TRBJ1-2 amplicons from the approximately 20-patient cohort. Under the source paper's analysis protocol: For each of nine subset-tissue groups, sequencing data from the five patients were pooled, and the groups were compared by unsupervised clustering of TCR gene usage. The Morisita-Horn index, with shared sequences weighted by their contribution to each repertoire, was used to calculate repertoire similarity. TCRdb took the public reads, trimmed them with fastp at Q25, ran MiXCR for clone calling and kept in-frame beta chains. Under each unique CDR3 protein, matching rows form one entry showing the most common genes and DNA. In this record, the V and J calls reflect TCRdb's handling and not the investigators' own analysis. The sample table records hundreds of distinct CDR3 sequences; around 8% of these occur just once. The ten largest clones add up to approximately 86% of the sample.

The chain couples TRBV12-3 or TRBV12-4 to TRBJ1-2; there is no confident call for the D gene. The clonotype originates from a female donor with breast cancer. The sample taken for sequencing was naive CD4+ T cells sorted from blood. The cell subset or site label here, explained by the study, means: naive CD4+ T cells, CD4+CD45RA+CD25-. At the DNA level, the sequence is TGTGCCAGCACCCTGACCCATCCCGCGGATGGCTACACCTTC. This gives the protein CASTLTHPADGYTF.